This entry concerns a single T cell receptor (beta chain). Its specific antigen is unknown. No qualities accompany the bases; no much larger clone lies one base away. To prepare the library, 5' RACE was applied. For sequencing, an Illumina HiSeq 2000 was employed. Template switching added a universal primer binding site, and the final cDNA carried a unique molecular identifier that allowed TCR cDNA molecules to be counted accurately. Specific primers in the conserved constant-segment region were used to synthesize first-strand cDNA for TCR alpha and beta chains. To control for contamination, each cDNA library was double barcoded with a SMART-Mk sample barcode plus Illumina barcodes. Two successive PCR steps introduced TruSeq adapter sequences along with Illumina sample barcodes. TCR alpha and beta cDNA libraries were sequenced on the Illumina HiSeq platform with custom primers. Turning to the authors' computational methods: MiGEC processed the raw reads to extract unique molecular identifiers, while MiXCR was used to determine the CDR3 positions. Recombination models were inferred per individual with the repgenHMM and IGoR tools using an EM algorithm. The tcR package in R was used for shared clonotype analysis, with sharing normalized by the product of cloneset sizes. Out-of-frame nonproductive sequences were analyzed to study raw recombination free of thymic and clonal selection effects. TCRdb took the public reads, trimmed them with fastp at Q25, ran MiXCR for clone calling and kept in-frame beta chains. Rows with one shared CDR3 protein collapse into an entry with the most common genes and DNA. None of the V and J calls come from the authors' own analysis; TCRdb made them. The sample profile shows around 300,000 distinct CDR3 sequences; less than 9% of them were found once. The ten largest account for approximately 2.1% of the sample.

All donors were healthy Caucasians. The twin cohort comprised three pairs of female monozygotic twins, all aged about 18 to 29 years. Miltenyi CD45RO+ enrichment and human naive T-cell isolation kits were used to isolate memory (CD45RO+) and naive T cells from PBMC. V lost 4 bases and J lost 2 bases; the stretch between them is 14 bases long. The CDR3 sequence holds 15 residues, the cysteine and phenylalanine included. The DNA shown is the 45-base CDR3, in frame from base 1. Taken from the germline V gene, the CDR1 and CDR2 loops are SGHRS and YFSETQ. The data are from a study of identical twins listed by TCRdb under 2016. For context, the study as a whole: To test whether fetal clonotypes persist, the study used deep sequencing on TCR alpha and beta repertoires from monozygotic twins, unrelated adults of various ages, and cord blood. Replicate twin experiments were performed at different times using different library preparation protocols to rule out contamination.

Broad study findings and their caveats: In beta out-of-frame sequences, excess twin sharing was weaker, because having fewer shared sequences lowered the signal-to-noise ratio. Compared with coincidental sharing between unrelated individuals, out-of-frame TCR alpha sequences shared between twins had an excess of sequences with low generation probability. In monozygotic twins, out-of-frame TCR alpha sharing was systematically underestimated by recombination models, although the models agreed with sharing between unrelated individuals. Invariant T cells such as MAIT and iNKT could partly confound zero-insertion analyses, though diverse VJ usage argued against this for most clonotypes. Because the same donors could not be followed over many years, the conclusions depended on cross-sectional statistical analysis. Abundant cord blood beta clonotypes carried fewer insertions; young adult naive repertoires showed a weaker similar trend, while memory repertoires showed none.

Another study also made use of these data, one on yellow fever vaccine responses in identical twins. From that second study: The T cell response to vaccination in identical twins was reported by the authors to appear partly convergent and partly personalized. In the study, vaccine-responding T cell clones were precisely tracked in identical twins.

The sequenced material came from memory (CD45RO+) T cells sorted from blood. This specimen's cell subset or site label, per the study, means: CD45RO+ enriched T cells. The chain links TRBV5-1 with TRBJ2-3; confidence is insufficient to name the D gene. The TCR originated in a woman under 30 in good health. Read as DNA, the sequence is TGCGCCAGCAGCCTATTGACCGCTTCCACAGATACGCAGTATTTT. The resulting protein is CASSLLTASTDTQYF. Supplemented by the reference TRBV5-1 and TRBJ2-3 proteins around the CDR3, the complete variable domain is KAGVTQTPRYLIKTRGQQVTLSCSPISGHRSVSWYQQTPGQGLQFLFEYFSETQRNKGNFPGRFSGRQFSNSRSEMNVSTLELGDSALYLCASSLLTASTDTQYFGPGTRLTVL.